This section outlines one T cell receptor (beta chain) sequence together with its context. Across several immunoSEQ plates, the genomic DNA of each subset was split evenly. Method: immunoSEQ multiplex PCR; TCRdb's copy keeps in-frame clones and lacks some. The sample lists some 2 million clones, roughly 94% occurring once. Naivety among CD8 cells was defined by CD45RO negativity and positive CCR7 selection, thereby excluding terminally differentiated effector memory CD45RA+ cells. CDR1 is SQVTM, CDR2 ANQGSEA, per germline. Trimming shortened V by 3 bases and J by 5 bases, and 8 bases separated the two germline ends. The CDR3 consists of 12 residues. The data derive from a study of shared clonotypes between healthy human individuals. About the research overall: CD4 naive cells filled three plates per donor, CD4 memory three, CD8 naive two and CD8 memory one.

The specimen was naive CD8+ T cells sorted from blood. V is TRBV29-1 and J is TRBJ2-1, with D hard to call. The TCR was taken from a man aged 18 to 29 in good health. The CDR3 is CSVEQEDNEQFF. CDR3 DNA sequence: TGCAGCGTTGAGCAGGAAGACAATGAGCAGTTCTTC.